Following are 21 T cell receptor beta chains from one sample sequenced in a study of T cells in Graves' hyperthyroidism and ophthalmopathy. Amplified TCR beta CDR3 regions came from RNA transcripts. TCR CDR3 underwent first-round RT-PCR with the HTBI primer set. TCRdb redid the calling of the multiplex PCR reads with MiXCR, one entry per CDR3 protein. The sample contains 650,000 to 750,000 distinct CDR3 sequences, 12% to 15% of which appear only once. The sample comprised blood. The receptors shown here come from a woman aged 18-30 years with Graves' hyperthyroidism.

This clonotype was recorded many times. CDR3 in amino acids: CASAQSYNEQFF. CDR3 DNA sequence: TGTGCCAGCGCCCAGTCCTACAATGAGCAGTTCTTC. This chain links TRBV7-8 with TRBJ2-1; no reliable D call. Germline loops: CDR1 SGHVS, CDR2 FQNEAQ. There are 12 residues in the CDR3. The V and J ends lost 8 bases and 1 base respectively, with 6 bases between them.

The genes are TRBV13 and TRBJ2-7; 8 nucleotides agree with TRBD1. The CDR3 extends over 17 amino acids. The V segment lost 5 bases and the J segment 0 bases; nucleotides outside the gene matches: 12. CDR1 PRHDT and CDR2 FYEKMQ come from the germline V gene (reference sequence). The CDR3 bases are TGTGCCAGCAGCCATATAGTCCGACAGGGGAGCTCCTACGAGCAGTACTTC. Protein: CASSHIVRQGSSYEQYF.

The sample holds many counts of this clonotype. This chain connects TRBV7-6 to TRBJ2-7; possibly TRBD2 for D (7 bases). Trimming removed 3 bases from V and 6 bases from J, with 15 bases in between. The CDR3 runs 14 residues. In germline, CDR1 is SGHVS, CDR2 FNYEAQ. CDR3 residues: CASSLGGHGIEQYF. In nucleotides, the CDR3 is TGTGCCAGCAGCTTGGGGGGGCATGGTATCGAGCAGTACTTC.

Many counts were recorded for this clonotype. The rearrangement joins TRBV4-1 to TRBJ1-2, with D possibly TRBD1 on 5 matching bases. CDR1 is MGHRA, CDR2 YSYEKL, per germline. The CDR3 contains 15 residues. V lost 0 bases and J lost 3, with 11 bases in between. DNA of the CDR3: TGCGCCAGCAGCCAAGAAGGAAGGGGAGACTATGGCTACACCTTC. Its protein is CASSQEGRGDYGYTF.

This clonotype was detected only a few times. The chain is built from TRBV13 and TRBJ2-1; 7 positions agree with TRBD2. Losses at the gene ends were 3 bases for V and 5 bases for J; bases not matched to a gene: 4. This CDR3 is 14 amino acids long. Germline V gene data show CDR1 as PRHDT and CDR2 as FYEKMQ (reference sequence). CDR3 sequence (DNA): TGTGCCAGCAGCTTTTCGGGAGGAAACAATGAGCAGTTCTTC. Protein product: CASSFSGGNNEQFF.

This clonotype was detected ten times or more. The chain has TRBV11-2 and TRBJ1-2, with a tentative D call TRBD1 (6 bases). With 4 bases removed from V and 0 bases from J, the gap between germline ends came to 12 bases. The CDR3 totals 15 residues. Germline assignment: CDR1 SGHAT and CDR2 FQNNGV. The CDR3 sequence is CASSSRGQSNYGYTF. For the CDR3, the DNA is TGTGCCAGCAGCTCAAGAGGACAGTCTAACTATGGCTACACCTTC.

This clonotype appeared many times. This chain uses TRBV30 with TRBJ1-6, with D possibly matching TRBD1 (5 bases). The CDR3 contains 17 residues. The V and J ends lost 0 bases and 9 bases respectively, with 21 bases between them. Germline-derived CDR1 and CDR2 are GTSNPN and SVGIG (reference sequence). The CDR3 loop is CAWSVRYGGLESSPLHF. The CDR3 DNA reads as TGTGCCTGGAGTGTACGGTACGGGGGATTGGAGAGTTCACCCCTCCACTTT.

The genes are TRBV6-2 or TRBV6-3 and TRBJ2-1; the match to TRBD2 covers 7 bases. The trim removed 0 bases at V and 5 bases at J, leaving 19 bases unmatched. This CDR3 is built from 20 residues. Per germline, CDR1 MNHEY and CDR2 SVGEGT. The CDR3 DNA reads as TGTGCCAGCAGTTACTCTGGCTGGGTGCTCTCCCAGCGGGGAGACAATGAGCAGTTCTTC. Residues: CASSYSGWVLSQRGDNEQFF.

In regard to this clonotype: Its ends do not fully match the called genes, so a read error is possible. The gene calls are TRBV5-4 and TRBJ2-2, with TRBD2 matching 12 bases. The CDR3 spans 16 residues. Germline values: CDR1 SGHNT, CDR2 YYREEE (reference sequence). CDR3 nucleotide sequence: TGTGCCAGCAGCTCCCGACTAGCGGGAGTGATCGGGGAGCTGGTTTTT. It is translated as CASSSRLAGVIGELVF. The entire variable domain, with the rest obtained from reference TRBV5-4 and TRBJ2-2, is as follows: ETGVTQSPTHLIKTRGQQVTLRCSSQSGHNTVSWYQQALGQGPQFIFQYYREEENGRGNFPPRFSGLQFPNYSSELNVNALELDDSALYLCASSSRLAGVIGELVFGEGSRLTVL.

This chain uses TRBV19 with TRBJ2-2, with D possibly being TRBD1 or TRBD2 (5 bases each). The germline V gene encodes CDR1 LNHDA and CDR2 SQIVND (reference sequence). CDR3 length equals 15 residues. V lost 4 bases, J lost 4 bases, and 13 bases lay in between. The CDR3 is CASSRTWGSTGELFF. CDR3 DNA: TGTGCCAGTAGTAGAACTTGGGGGTCCACCGGGGAGCTGTTTTTT.

This clonotype was picked up many times. J is TRBJ2-4 and V is TRBV20-1; the D gene is possibly TRBD1 (5 bases). CDR1 DFQATT and CDR2 SNEGSKA come from the germline V gene (reference sequence). The CDR3 covers 15 residues. V lost 6 bases, J lost 0 bases, and 15 bases lay in between. The CDR3 DNA follows: TGCAGTGCCGTTACAGGCCTAATAGCCAAAAACATTCAGTACTTC. This encodes CSAVTGLIAKNIQYF.

The sample holds many counts of this clonotype. In nucleotides, the CDR3 is TGTGCCAGCAGCTTCCGCGGAGGTAGCACAGATACGCAGTATTTT. This sequence encodes CASSFRGGSTDTQYF. V gene TRBV13 combines with J gene TRBJ2-3, with D possibly being TRBD2 (5 bases). CDR1 and CDR2 from the germline V gene are PRHDT and FYEKMQ (reference sequence). The CDR3 sequence is 15 residues long. Trimming cost V 3 bases and J 0 bases, with 10 bases left between them. Combining the CDR3 with reference TRBV13 and TRBJ2-3 gives the whole variable domain AAGVIQSPRHLIKEKRETATLKCYPIPRHDTVYWYQQGPGQDPQFLISFYEKMQSDKGSIPDRFSAQQFSDYHSELNMSSLELGDSALYFCASSFRGGSTDTQYFGPGTRLTVL.

The sample holds many counts of this clonotype. V gene TRBV7-8 combines with J gene TRBJ1-5, with D possibly being TRBD1 (5 bases). Trimming shortened V by 5 bases and J by 0 bases, and 11 bases separated the two germline ends. The CDR3 totals 15 residues. The germline gives CDR1 SGHVS, CDR2 FQNEAQ. This chain's CDR3 is CASSPGDLSNQPQHF. CDR3 DNA: TGTGCCAGCAGCCCCGGGGACCTTAGCAATCAGCCCCAGCATTTT. Drawing the rest from reference TRBV7-8 and TRBJ1-5, the complete variable domain is GAGVSQSPRYKVAKRGQDVALRCDPISGHVSLFWYQQALGQGPEFLTYFQNEAQLDKSGLPSDRFFAERPEGSVSTLKIQRTQQEDSAVYLCASSPGDLSNQPQHFGDGTRLSIL.

The table lists this clonotype with many counts. The rearrangement joins TRBV3-1 to TRBJ2-1; D is possibly TRBD1 (6 bases). Germline V gene sequence: CDR1 LGHDT, CDR2 YNNKEL (reference sequence). V lost 6 bases and J lost 9, with 15 bases in between. This CDR3 contains 13 residues. The CDR3 reads CASRREQGGEQFF. The CDR3 DNA reads as TGTGCCAGCAGAAGGGAACAGGGCGGTGAGCAGTTCTTC.

This clonotype was observed many times. The chain uses TRBV30 and TRBJ2-7; D gene unclear. The germline V gene has CDR1 GTSNPN and CDR2 SVGIG (reference sequence). V was cut by 7 bases and J by 2 bases, with 12 bases left in between. This CDR3 contains 12 residues. CDR3 sequence: CASKDPAYEQYF. For the CDR3, the DNA is TGTGCCTCAAAAGACCCAGCCTACGAGCAGTACTTC.

This clonotype was counted between two and nine times. The chain recombines TRBV14 with TRBJ2-1; either TRBD1 or TRBD2 may fit D (5 bases each). With 6 bases removed from V and 7 bases from J, the gap between germline ends came to 16 bases. Germline V gene lookup returns CDR1 SGHDN and CDR2 FVKESK. The CDR3 consists of 14 residues. CDR3 nucleotide sequence: TGTGCCAGCAGTCGTACCGGGACCGGGAATGAGCAGTTCTTC. Translated, it gives CASSRTGTGNEQFF.

This clonotype turned up a few times. A much bigger clone sits one base away, suggesting this may be a read error. The chain recombines TRBV28 with TRBJ2-1; weak D call: TRBD2 (6 bases). The CDR3 length is 14 residues. Germline assignment: CDR1 MDHEN and CDR2 SYDVKM. CDR3 bases: TGTGCCAGCAAGGTCGGGAGCCCAGGCAATGGGCAGTTCTTC. Translating it yields CASKVGSPGNGQFF. Together with reference TRBV28 and TRBJ2-1, the CDR3 gives the full variable domain: DVKVTQSSRYLVKRTGEKVFLECVQDMDHENMFWYRQDPGLGLRLIYFSYDVKMKEKGDIPEGYSVSREKKERFSLILESASTNQTSMYLCASKVGSPGNGQFFGPGTRLTVL.

This clonotype was seen ten or more times. The V call is TRBV20-1, the J call TRBJ2-3; TRBD1 agrees at 8 bases. V lost 2 bases to trimming and J lost 5 bases; unmatched junction nucleotides: 6. This CDR3 region has 14 residues. CDR1 DFQATT and CDR2 SNEGSKA come from the germline V gene (reference sequence). CDR3 sequence reads: CSARPRGRGDTQYF. CDR3 DNA: TGCAGTGCTAGACCCAGGGGGCGCGGAGATACGCAGTATTTT.

This clonotype turned up a few times. A much larger clone lies one base from this, so it may be a read error. This chain uses TRBV18 with TRBJ2-7, with unresolved D. CDR3 size: 13 residues. The germline gives CDR1 KGHSH, CDR2 LQKENI. The CDR3, as DNA: TGTGCCAGCCCACCACAGTCCTCCTACGAGCAGTACTTC. Translated: CASPPQSSYEQYF.

V and J are TRBV14 and TRBJ2-7; TRBD2 agrees at 13 bases. Germline CDR1 is SGHDN and CDR2 is FVKESK. The ends lost 0 bases at V and 6 bases at J; junction bases unmatched: 14. The CDR3 contains 19 residues. CDR3 nucleotide sequence: TGTGCCAGCAGCCAAGATTGGGGACTAGCGGGGTCACTTGGTTCCGAGCAGTACTTC. It yields the protein CASSQDWGLAGSLGSEQYF.

This clonotype came up many times. The chain combines TRBV5-8 with TRBJ1-1, with 8 bases that match TRBD1. J was trimmed by 8 bases and V by 3 bases; bases with no gene match: 12. Germline V gene lookup returns CDR1 SGHTS and CDR2 YDEGEE. This CDR3 spans 15 amino acids. The chain's CDR3 is CASSSRQGPLSEAFF. The CDR3 DNA follows: TGTGCCAGCAGCTCCCGACAGGGGCCGCTAAGCGAAGCTTTCTTT.